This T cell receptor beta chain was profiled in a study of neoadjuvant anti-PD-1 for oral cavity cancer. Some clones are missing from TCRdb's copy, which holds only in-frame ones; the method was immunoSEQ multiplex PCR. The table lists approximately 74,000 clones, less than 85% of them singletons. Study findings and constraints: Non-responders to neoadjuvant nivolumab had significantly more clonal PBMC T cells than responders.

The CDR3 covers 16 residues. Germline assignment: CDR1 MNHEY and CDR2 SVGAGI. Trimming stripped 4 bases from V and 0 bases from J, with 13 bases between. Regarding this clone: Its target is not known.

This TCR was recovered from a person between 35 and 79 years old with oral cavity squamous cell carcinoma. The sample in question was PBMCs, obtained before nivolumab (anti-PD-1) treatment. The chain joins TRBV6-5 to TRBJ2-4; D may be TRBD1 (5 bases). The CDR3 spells CASSSPTTVAKNIQYF. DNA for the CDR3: TGTGCCAGCAGTTCCCCCACGACAGTAGCCAAAAACATTCAGTACTTC.